This TCR beta chain emerged from a study of blood T cell repertoires in COVID-19 (dated by TCRdb to about 2020). As for the study more broadly: Collaborator samples came from the United States, Italy and Spain and covered acute and convalescent phases of COVID-19. A de-identified subject ID, COVID-19 status, age in years and sex were almost always included in the sample metadata. Where HLA class I and class II types were available, the types were taken from metadata supplied by the sample provider, not from assay-based typing. Subjects who had been exposed to COVID-19, were actively infected with it, or had recovered from it provided the deeply sampled blood TCRbeta repertoires that made up the dataset. The repertoires were released in a freely available public database intended as a resource for research on the immune response to SARS-CoV-2. The samples were drawn from two sources: the first 160 participants of the ongoing ImmuneRACE study, and over 1,000 subjects contributed by 6 global collaborators. The material from the prospective study consisted of cDNA or gDNA derived from T cells, B-cell-depleted T cells, or PBMCs.

The immunoSEQ Assay, a bias-controlled multiplex PCR, was used to amplify TCRbeta CDR3 regions from genomic DNA. The study's own analysis went as follows. Nucleated cell counts per sample were estimated from amplification of reference gene primers within the assay. To quantify the absolute abundance of each unique TCRbeta CDR3 rearrangement, sequence reads were collapsed and filtered. For each sample, productive Simpson clonality was calculated as the square root of Simpson's diversity index across productive rearrangements. TCRdb re-hosts the immuneACCESS table, in-frame sequences only. Its copies lack some clones; in the studies checked, an unresolved V gene accounts for under half of them, and the cause for the rest is not known. V, J and clone size derive from that table, while D and trimming were established from the DNA sequence. This sample lists some 160,000 clones; roughly 81% were detected once. About 2.7% of the sample belongs to the ten largest clones.

This clone was seen just once. Its binding antigen is unknown. The input lacks base qualities; no much larger clone sits a single base away. V is reduced by 8 bases and J by 4 bases, leaving a spacing of 11 bases between them. The CDR3 holds 12 amino acids from the cysteine to the phenylalanine. Only the CDR3 DNA stays, 36 bases, in frame from base 1. As encoded in the germline V gene, CDR1 is SNHLY while CDR2 is FYNNEI. One collaborating source in Seattle enrolled patients during active infection and followed them longitudinally through the course of disease. Whole blood was collected in K2EDTA tubes by collaborating institutions according to the institutions' own protocols. Collaborator samples were shipped for TCRbeta analysis as frozen whole blood, isolated PBMCs, or DNA extracted from either sample type. Results the study describes overall, beyond this receptor: How much clinical and demographic metadata was included differed by source and by participant, and the metadata was provided uncurated.

Sequenced sample: peripheral blood. Rearrangement joined TRBV2 to TRBJ2-5; the D gene is possibly TRBD2, with 6 bases matching. The source of this sequence is a woman of 80 years or more with COVID-19, enrolled during active disease. The DNA is as follows: TGTGCCAGCGGACTAACGGGAGAGACCCAGTACTTC. This encodes CASGLTGETQYF.